What follows is one T cell receptor beta chain and its context. The germline V gene has CDR1 MNHEY and CDR2 SVGAGI. CDR3 length equals 14 residues. J gave up 7 bases and V 6 bases, and 11 bases lay outside the gene matches. This record comes from a study of blood T cell repertoires in COVID-19. This table comes from immunoSEQ multiplex PCR, and its TCRdb copy is limited to in-frame clones, with some not included. This sample has over 150,000 clones, with roughly 76% found just once. Sequencing was carried out using peripheral blood. The chain has TRBV6-5 and TRBJ2-7, with TRBD1 identical over 8 bases. This clonotype was obtained from an elderly woman with COVID-19, enrolled during active disease. The CDR3, as DNA: TGTGCCAGCAGCGGACAGGGACGGAGAGAAGAGCAGTACTTC. As protein: CASSGQGRREEQYF.